This record covers a single T cell receptor (beta chain). This clonotype has only a few counts. Its cognate antigen has yet to be identified. No quality values exist for individual bases; no much larger clone is one base distant. The entry originates in a study of human T cells and chemical hapten exposure (dated by TCRdb to 2020 to 2023). Regarding the complete study: For sensitization, 2% DPC in acetone was applied to a roughly 2 cm by roughly 2 cm area of upper inner arm skin. Alopecia areata with under or over 50% scalp involvement, alopecia totalis and alopecia universalis were represented in the patient cohort, which was mostly female. Patch testing was performed on the upper back with Finn chambers containing 0.01% DPC, and the patch tests were scored after 6 days according to International Contact Dermatitis Research Group standards. Blood samples were taken from patients before sensitization (week 0) and at 2, 6 and about 24 weeks after DPC sensitization. Throughout the approximately 26-week study period, patients were also given weekly therapeutic DPC doses on the scalp. Blood for TCR sequencing was provided by twenty-nine alopecia patients at one to four time points (pre-sensitization, 2, 6 and 24 weeks). Libraries were pooled for sequencing, and per-sample TCR yields varied mainly because of small differences in library volumes within the pool. Peripheral blood TCR repertoire changes were tracked in vivo in alopecia patients during primary and secondary sensitization to the hapten diphenylcyclopropenone (DPC). Study-level results and caveats: Alopecia, a presumed autoimmune disease, was present in all patients, so the immune response of the patients might differ from that of healthy individuals. Expanded TCRs formed significantly more large CDR3 similarity clusters than pre-sensitization or healthy control sets, consistent with antigen-driven responses. Patch test score was positively correlated with the number of PT1 expanded TCRs, with significance at thresholds 8, 16 and 32 but not at 4. After repeated subsampling, the strength of the expansion versus patch-test correlation and the threshold at which it became significant changed. DPC sensitization did not change the number of TCRs with a frequency above 1 in 1000, and there was no evidence of changes in global repertoire structure.

The CDR3, from cysteine to phenylalanine, totals 14 residues. Only the CDR3 portion is preserved as DNA: 42 bases, with reading frame beginning at the first base. CDR1 and CDR2 are drawn from the germline V gene: MDHEN, SYDVKM. V lost 5 bases and J lost 7 bases, and the count of bases not matched to a germline gene is 11. Receptors were amplified or captured by RACE. TCRdb lists the instrument as NextSeq 500. During library preparation, unique molecular identifiers were attached to individual cDNA molecules so that TCRs could be counted in a quantitative, reproducible way. For every blood RNA sample, sequencing covered both the TCR alpha and TCR beta chains. As for the original processing: Samples had a median of roughly 87,000 TCRs, with a range from about 23,224 to 700,000. V, J and CDR3 annotation of the TCR reads was carried out using the Decombinator software suite. To make PS versus PT1 abundance plots, every sample was subsampled to the same number of TCRs (28,000). Expanded TCRs were defined as absent before sensitization and observed at least eight times at the 2-week time point. In TCRdb, the public reads were trimmed at Q25 with fastp and aligned with MiXCR, with productive beta chains retained. Here each entry gathers all rows of one CDR3 protein and keeps the most common genes and DNA. The V and J calls reflect TCRdb's pipeline rather than the authors' work. Across this sample there are roughly 180,000 distinct CDR3 sequences, with more than 14% seen only once. 1.7% of the sample is held by the ten biggest clonotypes.

What this sample's time point label stands for: patch test 1, 2 weeks after DPC sensitization. This specimen's treatment or condition label, per the study, means: therapeutic diphenylcyclopropenone sensitization with weekly scalp DPC. At each patch-test visit, blood was drawn before the patch test was applied. Eligible patients were aged 18 to 70, diagnosed with alopecia, deemed suitable for DPC therapy, and excluded if pregnant. Total RNA was isolated from unfractionated whole blood collected in Tempus Blood RNA tubes. The TCR sequence derives from a woman aged 25 to 39 with alopecia areata. Some clones in this sample may be carry-over from other donors' samples. Sequencing used whole blood, obtained in connection with sensitization to the hapten diphenylcyclopropenone (DPC). The rearranged chain carries TRBV28 and TRBJ2-7; TRBD1 lines up with 7 middle nucleotides. The DNA sequence is TGTGCCAGCAGTATACGACAGGGCTGGGGGGAGCAGTACTTC. It translates as CASSIRQGWGEQYF. Reference TRBV28 and TRBJ2-7 genes cover what lies past the CDR3, so the full variable domain is DVKVTQSSRYLVKRTGEKVFLECVQDMDHENMFWYRQDPGLGLRLIYFSYDVKMKEKGDIPEGYSVSREKKERFSLILESASTNQTSMYLCASSIRQGWGEQYFGPGTRLTVT.